Below, 26 T cell receptor beta chains from the same sample are listed, as sequenced in a study of blood T cells in healthy people across ages. It was with a sample-barcoded 5' primer and a J-beta primer mix that a second PCR of roughly 7 to 12 cycles was run. A single record per CDR3 protein comes from TCRdb applying MiXCR to the 5' RACE reads. The sample contains 980,000 or so distinct CDR3 sequences, around 48% of which appear only once. Sequencing was done on a sample of blood. The receptors stem from a man in his thirties or forties in good health.

The genes are TRBV20-1 and TRBJ1-4; 7 positions agree with TRBD1. Germline CDR1 and CDR2: DFQATT and SNEGSKA (reference sequence). The trim removed 2 bases at V and 7 bases at J, leaving 10 bases unmatched. The CDR3 runs to 15 residues. The CDR3 here is CSARRQQGIGEKLFF. CDR3 nucleotide sequence: TGCAGTGCTAGACGGCAACAGGGGATCGGTGAAAAACTGTTTTTT.

Here the CDR3 DNA reads TGCGCCAGCAGCCAAGGATCGGACCCAGGGGTAGAGACCCAGTACTTC. Translated: CASSQGSDPGVETQYF. V usage is TRBV4-3 and J usage is TRBJ2-7, with TRBD1 as a possible D gene (6 bases). The end of the DNA is better explained by TRBJ2-5, so the J call may be wrong. Germline-derived CDR1 and CDR2 are LGHNA and YSLEER. The CDR3 totals 16 residues.

In the case of this clonotype: This could be a read error, since a much larger clone is one nucleotide away. The genes are TRBV5-1 and TRBJ1-2; TRBD1 agrees at 7 bases. CDR3 length: 14 residues. Looked up from germline, CDR1 is SGHRS and CDR2 is YFSETQ. V lost 3 bases to trimming and J lost 0 bases; unmatched junction nucleotides: 2. As DNA, the CDR3 is TGCGCCAGCAGCTCGGGACAGCCTAACTATGGCTACACCTTC. Its translation is CASSSGQPNYGYTF.

The rearrangement uses TRBV11-1 and TRBJ2-7, with 7 bases identical to TRBD2. Germline CDR1 SGHAT, CDR2 FQDESV (reference sequence). V lost 5 bases, J lost 4 bases, and 14 bases stayed unmatched. The CDR3 loop spans 16 amino acids. CDR3 region: CASSQNPSAGEYEQYF. CDR3 DNA sequence: TGTGCCAGCAGCCAGAACCCCTCGGCGGGGGAATACGAGCAGTACTTC.

Only a few counts were recorded for this clonotype. The genes are TRBV19 and TRBJ2-1; D may correspond to TRBD1 or TRBD2 (5 bases each). The DNA end lines up better with TRBJ2-7; the J call may be wrong. The CDR3 runs 15 residues. Germline CDR1 LNHDA, CDR2 SQIVND (reference sequence). CDR3 DNA sequence: TGTGCCAGTAGTATTGAGGGGAGCTCCTACAATGAGCAGTACTTC. This sequence encodes CASSIEGSSYNEQYF.

V and J are TRBV10-3 and TRBJ2-5; 9 nucleotides line up with TRBD2. Unmatched junction bases numbered 1, after V lost 0 bases and J lost 2 bases. Looked up from germline, CDR1 is ENHRY and CDR2 is SYGVKD. The CDR3 runs to 15 residues. This chain's CDR3 is CAISESTSGQETQYF. CDR3 in DNA: TGTGCCATCAGTGAGTCGACTAGCGGACAAGAGACCCAGTACTTC.

Notes on this clonotype: Germline and junction disagree at one end, which may indicate a read error. The chain joins TRBV10-3 to TRBJ1-2; D is ambiguous. Germline lookup yields CDR1 ENHRY and CDR2 SYGVKD. This CDR3 region has 12 residues. CDR3: CATSDETRGYTF. Here the CDR3 DNA reads TGTGCCACCAGTGATGAGACGCGGGGCTACACCTTC.

A few counts support this clonotype. The rearrangement uses TRBV7-2 and TRBJ2-1; 10 nucleotides align to TRBD2. Judging by the DNA end, TRBJ2-7 fits better; the J call may be wrong. The CDR3 is 17 amino acids. The germline V gene encodes CDR1 SGHTA and CDR2 FQGNSA. The CDR3 bases are TGTGCCAGCAGCTCCCGAAGCGGGGGGGCCTCTTTCAATGAGCAGTACTTC. It yields the protein CASSSRSGGASFNEQYF.

This clonotype was recorded a few times. The J gene is TRBJ2-1, the V gene TRBV27, with unresolved D. This CDR3 comprises 16 residues. The germline CDR1 and CDR2 sequences are MNHEY and SMNVEV (reference sequence). V was trimmed by 8 bases and J by 6 bases, leaving 23 bases between them. The chain's CDR3 is CASRKARQDPANEQFF. For the CDR3, the DNA is TGTGCCAGCCGTAAAGCTCGGCAGGACCCTGCCAATGAGCAGTTCTTC.

This clonotype has just a few counts. The rearrangement joins TRBV20-1 to TRBJ2-5, with D perhaps TRBD2 (5 bases). Germline CDR1 DFQATT, CDR2 SNEGSKA (reference sequence). This CDR3 region has 12 residues. Deletions cut 5 bases from V and 2 bases from J, with 9 bases between. CDR3 in amino acids: CSASSGQETQYF. The DNA for the CDR3 is TGCAGTGCTTCGAGCGGACAAGAGACCCAGTACTTC.

The V call is TRBV11-2, the J call TRBJ2-3, with D perhaps given as TRBD1 or TRBD2 (5 bases each). Germline V gives CDR1 SGHAT, CDR2 FQNNGV. The V and J ends lost 3 bases and 7 bases respectively, with 14 bases between them. The CDR3 totals 14 residues. The CDR3, as DNA: TGTGCCAGCAGCTTGGAGTGGGGGATGAATACGCAGTATTTT. As protein: CASSLEWGMNTQYF.

The chain employs TRBV29-1 and TRBJ1-2; no definite D call. From germline, CDR1 is SQVTM and CDR2 ANQGSEA. The CDR3 length is 11 residues. V was cut by 3 bases and J by 8 bases, with 10 bases left in between. The CDR3 is CSVESPKGYTF. The CDR3 coding sequence is TGCAGCGTTGAGAGTCCGAAAGGCTACACCTTC.

The genes are TRBV27 and TRBJ2-5, with a possible D match to TRBD1 (5 bases). Germline CDR1 MNHEY, CDR2 SMNVEV (reference sequence). V lost 7 bases to trimming and J lost 4 bases, with 13 bases between them. This CDR3 is 13 amino acids long. CDR3 in DNA: TGTGCCAGCACTACGCTTGGGGCAGAGACCCAGTACTTC. This translates into CASTTLGAETQYF.

V usage is TRBV15 and J usage is TRBJ2-3; a possible D gene is TRBD2 (5 bases). The CDR3 is 16 residues long. The ends were cut back, 2 bases at V and 3 bases at J, with 15 bases in the middle. The germline V gene encodes CDR1 LNHNV and CDR2 YYDKDF (reference sequence). CDR3 nucleotides: TGTGCCACCAGCAGATCCACGGGGATCGGAACAGATACGCAGTATTTT. Translating gives CATSRSTGIGTDTQYF.

This chain links TRBV6-6 with TRBJ1-5; D possibly corresponds to TRBD1 (5 bases). The length of the CDR3 is 17 residues. The V and J ends lost 6 bases and 1 base respectively, with 19 bases between them. The germline V gene has CDR1 MNHNY and CDR2 SVGAGI (reference sequence). For the CDR3, the DNA is TGTGCCAGCAGCCGTCTCAGCGGAAGGGACAGCAATCAGCCCCAGCATTTT. This encodes CASSRLSGRDSNQPQHF.

This clonotype was seen a few times. The rearrangement uses TRBV5-1 and TRBJ2-7, with TRBD1 identical over 7 bases. The CDR3 runs to 13 residues. In germline, CDR1 is SGHRS, CDR2 YFSETQ. With 4 bases clipped from V and 3 bases from J, the junction kept 4 bases outside the gene matches. Here the CDR3 DNA reads TGCGCCAGCAGCACGGGACAGTACTACGAGCAGTACTTC. Translating it yields CASSTGQYYEQYF.

The rearrangement uses TRBV9 and TRBJ2-7, with D hard to call. The CDR3 is made up of 15 amino acids. The V end was cut by 0 bases, the J end by 6 bases, with 16 bases between. The germline V gene has CDR1 SGDLS and CDR2 YYNGEE. The CDR3 region is CASSVEVGLTGEQYF. CDR3 bases: TGTGCCAGCAGCGTAGAGGTAGGGTTAACGGGCGAGCAGTACTTC.

In its sample, this clonotype was seen a few times. CDR3 amino acids: CASRAGALYYNEQFF. The CDR3 DNA follows: TGTGCCAGCAGGGCAGGGGCGCTGTACTACAATGAGCAGTTCTTC. V usage is TRBV27 and J usage is TRBJ2-1, with D possibly matching TRBD1 (6 bases). Germline values: CDR1 MNHEY, CDR2 SMNVEV (reference sequence). The CDR3 totals 15 residues. Trimming took off 6 bases at V and 3 bases at J, with 15 bases between the two ends.

This chain connects TRBV5-1 to TRBJ2-7; D is unclear. The CDR3 has 13 amino acids. The V and J ends lost 4 bases and 7 bases respectively, with 15 bases between them. Per the germline V gene, CDR1 is SGHRS and CDR2 is YFSETQ. The CDR3 protein is CASSRSLYNEQYF. The DNA for the CDR3 is TGCGCCAGCAGCCGCAGTCTCTACAATGAGCAGTACTTC.

V usage is TRBV27 and J usage is TRBJ2-5; 7 positions match TRBD2. Germline V CDR1 and CDR2: MNHEY, SMNVEV (reference sequence). This CDR3 comprises 14 residues. The junction had 1 base not matched to a gene; V was cut back by 2 bases and J by 1 base. CDR3 in amino acids: CASSLRTSQETQYF. The CDR3, as DNA: TGTGCCAGCAGTTTAAGGACTAGCCAAGAGACCCAGTACTTC.

The gene calls are TRBV6-5 and TRBJ2-1; weak D call: TRBD1 (5 bases). The CDR3 is made up of 15 amino acids. V lost 3 bases and J 1 base, leaving 10 bases between the germline ends. The germline V gene encodes CDR1 MNHEY and CDR2 SVGAGI. CDR3: CASSYDSYSYNEQFF. The CDR3 nucleotides are TGTGCCAGCAGTTATGACAGCTATTCCTACAATGAGCAGTTCTTC.

This sequence joins TRBV4-2 and TRBJ2-5; TRBD2 aligns across 10 bases. CDR1 LGHNA and CDR2 YNFKEQ come from the germline V gene. The trim removed 5 bases at V and 3 bases at J, leaving 9 bases unmatched. The CDR3 covers 16 residues. In DNA form, the CDR3 reads TGTGCCAGCAGCTCTCAGCGGGGGGGCCTTAAAGAGACCCAGTACTTC. Translated: CASSSQRGGLKETQYF.

The table lists this clonotype with a few counts. The chain joins TRBV14 to TRBJ2-2; D remains unclear. This CDR3 has 14 residues. CDR1 and CDR2 from the germline V gene are SGHDN and FVKESK. The ends were cut back, 1 base at V and 3 bases at J, with 6 bases in the middle. For the CDR3, the DNA is TGTGCCAGCAGCCAAGCCGCATACACCGGGGAGCTGTTTTTT. Translating gives CASSQAAYTGELFF. The complete variable domain, with remaining parts taken from reference TRBV14 and TRBJ2-2, reads EAGVTQFPSHSVIEKGQTVTLRCDPISGHDNLYWYRRVMGKEIKFLLHFVKESKQDESGMPNNRFLAERTGGTYSTLKVQPAELEDSGVYFCASSQAAYTGELFFGEGSRLTVL.

This chain links TRBV9 with TRBJ1-5; unclear D gene. V was pared by 3 bases and J by 5 bases, with 0 bases between. The CDR3 is made up of 10 amino acids. Germline lookup yields CDR1 SGDLS and CDR2 YYNGEE. CDR3 DNA sequence: TGTGCCAGCAGCGATCAGCCCCAGCATTTT. It is translated as CASSDQPQHF.

The chain joins TRBV28 to TRBJ2-7, with D hard to call. This CDR3 region has 14 residues. Germline V gene lookup returns CDR1 MDHEN and CDR2 SYDVKM. The V and J ends lost 6 bases and 6 bases respectively, with 18 bases between them. CDR3 region: CASRLTRSWSEQYF. CDR3 coding DNA: TGTGCCAGCAGGTTAACCAGGAGTTGGAGCGAGCAGTACTTC. Supplemented by reference TRBV28 and TRBJ2-7, the full variable domain reads DVKVTQSSRYLVKRTGEKVFLECVQDMDHENMFWYRQDPGLGLRLIYFSYDVKMKEKGDIPEGYSVSREKKERFSLILESASTNQTSMYLCASRLTRSWSEQYFGPGTRLTVT.

This clonotype has a single count. A much larger clone is a single base away; this may be a read error. The chain has TRBV6-4 and TRBJ2-2; D perhaps matches TRBD1 (6 bases). Germline CDR1 and CDR2: MRHNA and SNTAGT. The CDR3 has 14 residues. The CDR3 is CASSFTGSTRELFF. CDR3 coding DNA: TGTGCCAGCAGTTTTACAGGGTCCACCAGGGAGCTGTTTTTT.